Listed below are T cell receptor beta chains from one sample, sequenced in a study of OX40 agonist ivuxolimab in advanced cancers. Some clones are missing from TCRdb's copy, which holds only in-frame ones; the method was immunoSEQ multiplex PCR. The data contain 50,000 to 70,000 clones, roughly 93% of them singletons. The material sequenced was CD4+ or CD8+ T cells sorted from blood, taken in a trial of the OX40 agonist ivuxolimab. The receptors here all came from an adult with an advanced solid tumor such as melanoma, head and neck, liver or kidney cancer. CDR3s include the opening cysteine and the closing phenylalanine or tryptophan. D genes are given only for firm matches. Size tells how often a clone was seen (once, few, many) or the class of an expanded clone, and some rows leave it out.

j_gene	d_gene	v_gene	abundance	CDR3nt	CDR3aa
TRBJ2-7	TRBD1	TRBV6-5	NA	TGTGCCAGCAGTTCACAGGGGGCAGCTTACGAGCAGTACTTC	CASSSQGAAYEQYF
TRBJ1-5	TRBD1	TRBV9	NA	TGTGCCAGCAGCGGACAGGGGGCAGGAAATCAGCCCCAGCATTTT	CASSGQGAGNQPQHF
TRBJ2-7	NA	TRBV5-4	NA	TGTGCCAGCAGCTGCCCCCGGGTCAGGGCCTACGAGCAGTACTTC	CASSCPRVRAYEQYF
TRBJ1-1	NA	TRBV28	once	TGTGCCAGCAGTTTTATAGGGTTAACAGGGCGTGAAGCTTTCTTT	CASSFIGLTGREAFF
TRBJ1-2	NA	TRBV11-2	once	TGTGCCAGCAGCTTAGAACCCGACGGGAACTATGGCTACACCTTC	CASSLEPDGNYGYTF
TRBJ2-1	NA	TRBV12-5	NA	TGTGCTAGTGGTTTGATGGGTCTCACTTACAATGAGCAGTTCTTC	CASGLMGLTYNEQFF
TRBJ2-7	TRBD2	TRBV29-1	NA	TGCAGCGCCGCCGGGACTAGCGGGAGCACCTACGAGCAGTACTTC	CSAAGTSGSTYEQYF
TRBJ2-7	NA	TRBV13	NA	TGTGCCAGCAGTACCAGGAGCTACGAGCAGTACTTC	CASSTRSYEQYF
TRBJ1-5	NA	TRBV21-1	NA	TGTGCCAGCAGCCCCCGAGGCGGGGTTCGGGGCAATCAGCCCCAGCATTTT	CASSPRGGVRGNQPQHF
TRBJ1-1	NA	TRBV9	NA	TGTGCCAGCAGCCTCGGAGACGGCACTGAAGCTTTCTTT	CASSLGDGTEAFF
TRBJ2-7	TRBD2	TRBV27	NA	TGTGCCAGCAGTTTAGGACTAGCGGGAACCACCTACGAGCAGTACTTC	CASSLGLAGTTYEQYF
TRBJ2-7	TRBD1	TRBV19	NA	TGTGCCAGTAGTATAGATCGCGGGACAGGGAACGAGCAGTACTTC	CASSIDRGTGNEQYF
TRBJ1-2	NA	TRBV28	NA	TGTGCCAGCAGTTTACTACCTAACTATGGCTACACCTTC	CASSLLPNYGYTF
TRBJ1-3	NA	TRBV5-1	NA	TGCGCCAGCAGCCTTGGATGGGGGATGGAAGGAAACACCATATATTTT	CASSLGWGMEGNTIYF
TRBJ2-2	TRBD1	TRBV2	NA	TGTGCCAGCAGTGAAGCGGTAGGGACAGGGCGAACCGGGGAGCTGTTTTTT	CASSEAVGTGRTGELFF
TRBJ2-1	TRBD2	TRBV4-1	NA	TGCGCCAGCAGCTATATCAGCGGGAACTCCTACAATGAGCAGTTCTTC	CASSYISGNSYNEQFF
TRBJ2-1	TRBD2	TRBV19	NA	TGTGCCAGTAGTATAGTAGCGGGAGGAATACATGAGCAGTTCTTC	CASSIVAGGIHEQFF
TRBJ2-7	TRBD2	TRBV5-6	NA	TGTGCCAGCAGCTTCGTAGCGGGAGGTAACGAGCAGTACTTC	CASSFVAGGNEQYF
TRBJ1-1	NA	TRBV5-1	NA	TGCGCCAGCAGCTTGGCCGGGACACCAAACACTGAAGCTTTCTTT	CASSLAGTPNTEAFF
TRBJ2-7	NA	TRBV11-3	NA	TGTGCCAGCAGCTTAGGCCGCCACTACGAGCAGTACTTC	CASSLGRHYEQYF
TRBJ2-1	TRBD1	TRBV4-2	once	TGTGCCAGCAGCCAGAGATACGAGTTGTTTGCGGGACAGGGGTTCAATGAGCAGTTCTTC	CASSQRYELFAGQGFNEQFF
TRBJ1-5	NA	TRBV25-1	NA	TGTGCCAGCAGTGGGGGAAATCAGCCCCAGCATTTT	CASSGGNQPQHF
TRBJ2-5	TRBD2	TRBV19	NA	TGTGCCAGTAGTATTCACTTACTAGCGGGTATCCAAGAGACCCAGTACTTC	CASSIHLLAGIQETQYF
TRBJ2-1	NA	TRBV5-1	NA	TGCGCCAGCGGCGGCCCCTACAATGAGCAGTTCTTC	CASGGPYNEQFF
TRBJ1-1	TRBD1	TRBV19	NA	TGTGCCAGTAGTATCACCGGGACAGGGGGCACTGAAGCTTTCTTT	CASSITGTGGTEAFF
TRBJ2-5	TRBD2	TRBV7-6	once	TGTGCCAGCAGCTTAGTAAGCGGGAGGGTACAAGAGACCCAGTACTTC	CASSLVSGRVQETQYF
TRBJ2-1	TRBD2	TRBV5-1	NA	TGCGCCAGCAGCTACTCGGGACTAGCGACTGAGCAGTTCTTC	CASSYSGLATEQFF
TRBJ2-7	NA	TRBV5-5	NA	TGTGCCAGCAGCACCGAAAATTTTCTCTACGAGCAGTACTTC	CASSTENFLYEQYF
TRBJ2-1	TRBD2	TRBV7-6	NA	TGTGCCAGCAGCTCCAATAGCGGGATCGGGTCCTACAATGAGCAGTTCTTC	CASSSNSGIGSYNEQFF
TRBJ1-1	NA	TRBV7-8	NA	TGTGCCAGCAGCTTAGGAGCACCCCGAGCTTTCTTT	CASSLGAPRAFF
TRBJ2-7	TRBD1	TRBV4-3	NA	TGCGCCAGCAGCCAGGGGATCGGGACAGGTAGCTCCTACGAGCAGTACTTC	CASSQGIGTGSSYEQYF
TRBJ1-2	NA	TRBV7-9	NA	TGTGCCAGCGTTCCCGGAGGTTACTATGGCTACACCTTC	CASVPGGYYGYTF
TRBJ1-2	NA	TRBV19	NA	TGTGCCAGTAACCTCGTGAAGGGGAATGGCTACACCTTC	CASNLVKGNGYTF
TRBJ2-3	TRBD2	TRBV6-5	NA	TGTGCCAGCACTCGACTAGCGGGGGGGTTGGATACGCAGTATTTT	CASTRLAGGLDTQYF
TRBJ2-1	NA	TRBV5-1	NA	TGCGCCAGCAGCTTCCCGATGACAGGGGTCAAACTTAGCGGGAGAAACAATGAGCAGTTCTTC	CASSFPMTGVKLSGRNNEQFF
TRBJ1-2	TRBD1	TRBV6-1	NA	TGTGCCAGCAGAGGACAGGGGCCCTTCTATGGCTACACCTTC	CASRGQGPFYGYTF
TRBJ1-2	NA	TRBV12-5	NA	TGTGCTAGTGGATGGGAGGAGGGGACTGTCTATGGCTACACCTTC	CASGWEEGTVYGYTF
TRBJ2-7	TRBD2	TRBV5-1	NA	TGCGCCAGCAGCTCCCCTCTAGCGGGAGGGCCCCACGAGCAGTACTTC	CASSSPLAGGPHEQYF
TRBJ1-5	NA	TRBV28	once	TGTGCCAGCAGTTTTGAAGAATATAGCAATCAGCCCCAGCATTTT	CASSFEEYSNQPQHF
TRBJ2-7	NA	TRBV30	few	TGTGCCTGGGCCAGCGGGCATTACTACGAGCAGTACTTC	CAWASGHYYEQYF
TRBJ2-1	NA	TRBV7-6	NA	TGTGCCAGCAGCTTAACAGGGAGCCCCTACAATGAGCAGTTCTTC	CASSLTGSPYNEQFF
TRBJ2-7	NA	TRBV7-2	NA	TGTGCCAGCGGGCTACTCGAAGGGTGGCCCTACGAGCAGTACTTC	CASGLLEGWPYEQYF
TRBJ2-3	TRBD2	TRBV4-3	NA	TGCGCCAGCAGCCGCGGGAGTTCAGGCACAGATACGCAGTATTTT	CASSRGSSGTDTQYF
TRBJ1-2	TRBD1	TRBV19	large	TGTGCCAGTAGTACGCCGGGACAGGGGGACTATGGCTACACCTTC	CASSTPGQGDYGYTF
TRBJ2-7	TRBD1	TRBV6-1	NA	TGTGCCAGCAGTGAACCCCTAGGACAGGGGGTCCACGAGCAGTACTTC	CASSEPLGQGVHEQYF
TRBJ1-3	NA	TRBV5-4	NA	TGTGCCAGCAGCTTGGAGGGGAACACCATATATTTT	CASSLEGNTIYF
TRBJ2-1	TRBD2	TRBV9	NA	TGTGCCAGCAGCCGGGGACTAGCGGGAGGGGCCTACAATGAGCAGTTCTTC	CASSRGLAGGAYNEQFF
TRBJ2-2	NA	TRBV27	NA	TGTGCCAGCAGTTTTGGGCTATACACCGGGGAGCTGTTTTTT	CASSFGLYTGELFF
TRBJ2-1	NA	TRBV7-9	NA	TGTGCCAGCAGCTTATTCCCGCCCGGACTGACGAACAATGAGCAGTTCTTC	CASSLFPPGLTNNEQFF